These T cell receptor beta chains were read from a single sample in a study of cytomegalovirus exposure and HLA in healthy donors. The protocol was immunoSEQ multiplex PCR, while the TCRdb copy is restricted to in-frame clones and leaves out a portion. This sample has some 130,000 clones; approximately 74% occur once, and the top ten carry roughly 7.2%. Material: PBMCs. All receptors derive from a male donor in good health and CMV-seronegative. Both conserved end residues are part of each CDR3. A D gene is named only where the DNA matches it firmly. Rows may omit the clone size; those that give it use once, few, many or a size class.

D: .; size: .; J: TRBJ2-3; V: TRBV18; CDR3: CASSPGGALQDTQYF; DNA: TGTGCCAGCTCACCAGGCGGGGCCCTCCAAGATACGCAGTATTTT
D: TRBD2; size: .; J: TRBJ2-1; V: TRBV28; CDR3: CASRGGAEGDNEQFF; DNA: TGTGCCAGCAGGGGAGGGGCGGAAGGCGACAATGAGCAGTTCTTC
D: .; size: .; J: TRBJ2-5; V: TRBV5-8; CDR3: CASSPDRQETQYF; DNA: TGTGCCAGCAGCCCCGACAGACAAGAGACCCAGTACTTC
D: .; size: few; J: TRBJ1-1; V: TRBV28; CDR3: CASSSPILDRTNTEAFF; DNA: TGTGCCAGCAGTTCCCCTATTTTAGACAGGACGAACACTGAAGCTTTCTTT
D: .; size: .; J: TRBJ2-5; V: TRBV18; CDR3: CASSPQSVETQYF; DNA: TGTGCCAGCTCACCACAATCGGTAGAGACCCAGTACTTC
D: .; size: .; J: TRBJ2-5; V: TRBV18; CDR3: CASSLRWPEGGRLETQYF; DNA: TGTGCCAGCTCACTCAGATGGCCGGAGGGGGGGCGCTTGGAGACCCAGTACTTC
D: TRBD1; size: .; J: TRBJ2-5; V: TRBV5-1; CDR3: CASSFGQARQETQYF; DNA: TGCGCCAGCAGCTTCGGACAGGCGAGGCAAGAGACCCAGTACTTC
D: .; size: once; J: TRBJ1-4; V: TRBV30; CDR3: CAWRSGEREKLFF; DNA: TGTGCCTGGAGATCAGGGGAAAGGGAAAAACTGTTTTTT
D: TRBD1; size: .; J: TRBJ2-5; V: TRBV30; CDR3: CAWSVPRGYQETQYF; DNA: TGTGCCTGGAGTGTTCCCAGGGGGTACCAAGAGACCCAGTACTTC
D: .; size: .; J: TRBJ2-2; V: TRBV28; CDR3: CASRRGREDTGELFF; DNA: TGTGCCAGCAGAAGGGGGCGGGAGGACACCGGGGAGCTGTTTTTT
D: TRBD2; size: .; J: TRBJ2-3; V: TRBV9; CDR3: CASSSLAGVRDTQYF; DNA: TGTGCCAGCAGCTCACTAGCGGGGGTTCGGGATACGCAGTATTTT
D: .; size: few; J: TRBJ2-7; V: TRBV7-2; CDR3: CASSLGGSEQYF; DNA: TGTGCCAGCAGCTTAGGAGGGAGTGAGCAGTACTTC
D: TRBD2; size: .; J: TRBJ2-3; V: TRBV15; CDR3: CATSSDRLAGFYTQYF; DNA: TGTGCCACCAGCAGTGATCGACTAGCGGGGTTCTATACGCAGTATTTT
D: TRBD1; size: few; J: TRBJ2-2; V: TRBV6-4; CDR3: CASKPTGLNTGELFF; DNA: TGTGCCAGCAAACCGACAGGGTTGAACACCGGGGAGCTGTTTTTT
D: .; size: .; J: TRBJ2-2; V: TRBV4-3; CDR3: CASSQVVARGELFF; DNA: TGCGCCAGCAGCCAGGTCGTAGCTCGCGGGGAGCTGTTTTTT
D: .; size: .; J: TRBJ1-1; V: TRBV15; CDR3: CATSSEITVNTEAFF; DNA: TGTGCCACCAGCAGTGAGATAACGGTGAACACTGAAGCTTTCTTT
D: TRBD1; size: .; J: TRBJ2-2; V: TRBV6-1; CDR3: CATLTGTATGELFF; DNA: TGTGCCACCCTGACAGGGACGGCCACCGGGGAGCTGTTTTTT
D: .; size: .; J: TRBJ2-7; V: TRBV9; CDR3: CASSVAQGSREQYF; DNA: TGTGCCAGCAGCGTAGCGCAGGGGTCGCGCGAGCAGTACTTC
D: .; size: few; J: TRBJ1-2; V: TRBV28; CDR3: CASKDGGTSGIYGYTF; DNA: TGTGCCAGCAAGGACGGAGGGACTTCTGGGATTTATGGCTACACCTTC
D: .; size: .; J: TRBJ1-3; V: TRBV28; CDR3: CASSLGGSGNTIYF; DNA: TGTGCCAGCAGTTTAGGGGGGTCTGGAAACACCATATATTTT
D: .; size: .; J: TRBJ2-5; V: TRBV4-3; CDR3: CASSQEGGRGETQYF; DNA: TGCGCCAGCAGCCAAGAGGGGGGGCGGGGAGAGACCCAGTACTTC
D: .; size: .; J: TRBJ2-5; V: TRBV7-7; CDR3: CASRGGGEETQYF; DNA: TGTGCTAGCAGGGGGGGAGGGGAAGAGACCCAGTACTTC
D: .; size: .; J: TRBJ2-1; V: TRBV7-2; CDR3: CASSFIYPGLNEQFF; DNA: TGTGCCAGCAGCTTTATTTACCCCGGGTTGAATGAGCAGTTCTTC
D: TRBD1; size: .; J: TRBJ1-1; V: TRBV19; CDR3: CASIRQGLGRF; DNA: TGTGCCAGTATCAGACAGGGTCTTGGGCGCTTT
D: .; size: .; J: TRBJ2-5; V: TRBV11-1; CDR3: CASSLGGLQETQYF; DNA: TGTGCCAGCAGCTTAGGGGGGCTACAAGAGACCCAGTACTTC
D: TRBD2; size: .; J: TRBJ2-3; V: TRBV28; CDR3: CASSSPGTSVSADTQYF; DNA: TGTGCCAGCAGTAGCCCCGGGACTAGCGTTTCTGCAGATACGCAGTATTTT